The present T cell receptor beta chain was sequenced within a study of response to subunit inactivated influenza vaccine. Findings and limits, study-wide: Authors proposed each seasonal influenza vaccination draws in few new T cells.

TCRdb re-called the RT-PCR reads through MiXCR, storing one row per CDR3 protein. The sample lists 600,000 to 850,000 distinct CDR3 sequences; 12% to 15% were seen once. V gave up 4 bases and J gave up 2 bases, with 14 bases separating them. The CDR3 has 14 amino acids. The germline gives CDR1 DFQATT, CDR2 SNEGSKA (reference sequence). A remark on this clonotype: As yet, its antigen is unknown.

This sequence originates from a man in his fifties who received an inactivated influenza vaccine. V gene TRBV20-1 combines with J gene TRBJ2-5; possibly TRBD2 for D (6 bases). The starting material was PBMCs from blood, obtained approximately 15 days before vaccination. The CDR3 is CSANWRGGQETQYF. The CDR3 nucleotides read TGCAGTGCTAACTGGCGGGGAGGACAAGAGACCCAGTACTTC.